The clone carrying this TCR beta chain was seen a few times. PCR was performed a second time for about 7 to 11 cycles using a sample-barcoded 5' primer and a J-beta primer mix. Template switching added a 12-random-nucleotide identifier to every cDNA molecule. MiXCR, run by TCRdb on the 5' RACE reads, gives a single entry per CDR3 protein. The sample has approximately 780,000 distinct CDR3 sequences, roughly 25% seen once. Every donor provided around 9.3 milliliters of peripheral blood. The sample is drawn from a study of blood T cells in healthy people across ages. Between the trimmed V and J ends, which lost 3 bases and 3 bases, there was a span of 18 bases. The CDR3 has 16 amino acids. Germline CDR1 SNHLY, CDR2 FYNNEI. The sample was also reused in another study, on T cells of mothers and their children.

The genes are TRBV2 and TRBJ2-7; possibly TRBD1 for D (6 bases). Sequencing input: blood. The receptor comes from a boy younger than 18 in good health. CDR3 DNA: TGTGCCAGCAGTGATCCCTCAGGGGTGGGGATCTACGAGCAGTACTTC. Protein product: CASSDPSGVGIYEQYF.